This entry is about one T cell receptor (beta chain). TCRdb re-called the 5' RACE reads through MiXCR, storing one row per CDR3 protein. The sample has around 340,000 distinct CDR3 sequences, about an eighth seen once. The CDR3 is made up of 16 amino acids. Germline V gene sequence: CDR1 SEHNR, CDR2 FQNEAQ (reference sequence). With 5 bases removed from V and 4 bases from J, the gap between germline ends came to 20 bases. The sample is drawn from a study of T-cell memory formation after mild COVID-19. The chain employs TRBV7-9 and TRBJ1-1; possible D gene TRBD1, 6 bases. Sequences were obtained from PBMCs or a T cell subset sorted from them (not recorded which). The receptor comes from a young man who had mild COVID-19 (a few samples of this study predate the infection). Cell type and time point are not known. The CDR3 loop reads CASSARNRAFSTEAFF. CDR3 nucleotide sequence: TGTGCCAGCAGCGCACGAAACAGGGCTTTCAGCACTGAAGCTTTCTTT.